A single sample is the source of the 25 T cell receptor beta chains below, sequenced in a study of immune characterization of retroperitoneal liposarcoma. MiXCR, applied by TCRdb to the PCR reads, yields one record per CDR3 protein. In the table there are 10,000 or so distinct CDR3 sequences, roughly a quarter of which are singletons. Specimen: tumor tissue. The receptors come from a female donor with retroperitoneal liposarcoma.

This clonotype was detected only a few times. In DNA form, the CDR3 reads TGTGCCAGCAGTGCGGCCGGGACGCGTGGGGAGCTGTTTTTT. This encodes CASSAAGTRGELFF. The chain has TRBV6-1 and TRBJ2-2; either TRBD1 or TRBD2 may supply D (5 bases each). The CDR3 consists of 14 residues. Germline values: CDR1 MNHNS, CDR2 SASEGT. V was trimmed by 4 bases and J by 8 bases, leaving 14 bases between them.

This clonotype is medium-sized. The V and J genes are TRBV6-1 and TRBJ2-1; D unresolved. With 8 bases removed from V and 13 bases from J, the gap between germline ends came to 18 bases. The CDR3 totals 12 residues. Germline loops: CDR1 MNHNS, CDR2 SASEGT. CDR3 in amino acids: CASSGVQETQFF. Written as DNA, the CDR3 is TGTGCCAGCTCAGGAGTTCAAGAGACCCAGTTCTTC.

This clonotype has a handful of counts. This sequence joins TRBV27 and TRBJ2-2, with unresolved D. Per the germline V gene, CDR1 is MNHEY and CDR2 is SMNVEV (reference sequence). The CDR3 has 14 amino acids. Trimming shortened V by 6 bases and J by 2 bases, and 10 bases separated the two germline ends. The CDR3 DNA reads as TGTGCCAGCAGAGGGCGGATCAACACCGGGGAGCTGTTTTTT. It translates to CASRGRINTGELFF.

The chain has TRBV6-5 and TRBJ2-4; D is possibly TRBD1 (6 bases). Judging by the DNA end, TRBJ2-7 fits better; the J call may be wrong. There are 14 residues in the CDR3. Germline V gene data show CDR1 as MNHEY and CDR2 as SVGAGI. This CDR3 is CASSYSTGPYEQYF. DNA for the CDR3: TGTGCCAGCAGTTACTCGACAGGCCCTTACGAGCAGTACTTC.

V is TRBV6-1 and J is TRBJ2-1; 12 nucleotides align to TRBD1. The end of the DNA fits TRBJ2-6 better, so the J call may be wrong. CDR1 is MNHNS, CDR2 SASEGT, per germline. The CDR3 covers 17 residues. The CDR3 coding sequence is TGTGCCAGCAGGGAGGGACAGGGGGCTGTGGGGGCCAACGTCCTGACTTTC. Translating gives CASREGQGAVGANVLTF.

This clonotype was found a few times. Written as DNA, the CDR3 is TGTGCCAGCAGCGTAATCTCAGGGAATAGCTACGAGCAGTTCTTC. It yields the protein CASSVISGNSYEQFF. The chain combines TRBV6-1 with TRBJ2-1, with D perhaps TRBD1 (5 bases). Trimming took 6 bases from V and 10 from J, leaving 22 bases between them. The CDR3 totals 15 residues. Germline V CDR1 and CDR2: MNHNS, SASEGT.

V gene TRBV6-1 combines with J gene TRBJ2-5, with D perhaps TRBD1 (5 bases). There are 16 residues in the CDR3. Germline loops: CDR1 MNHNS, CDR2 SASEGT. Deletions cut 7 bases from V and 11 bases from J, with 29 bases between. CDR3 bases: TGTGCCAGCAAAGCTGCAACAGGACCCTCCTACAATGAGCAGTACTTC. Its protein is CASKAATGPSYNEQYF.

J is TRBJ2-2 and V is TRBV11-2; unclear D gene. Between the trimmed V and J ends, which lost 4 bases and 7 bases, there was a span of 10 bases. The germline V gene has CDR1 SGHAT and CDR2 FQNNGV. The CDR3 is made up of 13 amino acids. CDR3 residues: CASSSRVSGELFF. The CDR3 nucleotides are TGTGCCAGCAGCTCTAGGGTCAGCGGGGAGCTGTTTTTT. Full variable domain (missing parts from reference TRBV11-2 and TRBJ2-2): EAGVAQSPRYKIIEKRQSVAFWCNPISGHATLYWYQQILGQGPKLLIQFQNNGVVDDSQLPKDRFSAERLKGVDSTLKIQPAKLEDSAVYLCASSSRVSGELFFGEGSRLTVL.

Ten or more counts support this clonotype. This chain connects TRBV12-3 or TRBV12-4 to TRBJ2-1, with 9 bases lining up with TRBD1. CDR3 length: 14 amino acids. The trim removed 4 bases at V and 6 bases at J, leaving 4 bases unmatched. The CDR3 region is CASSSRQGVNEQFF. The CDR3 nucleotides are TGTGCCAGCAGTTCCCGACAGGGGGTCAATGAGCAGTTCTTC.

The genes are TRBV6-1 and TRBJ2-5, with D possibly being TRBD2 (6 bases). The better agreement between TRBJ2-1 and the DNA end casts doubt on the J call. CDR1 and CDR2 (germline): MNHNS, SASEGT. The CDR3 contains 14 residues. The CDR3 DNA follows: TGTGCCAGCAGTGATCAGTTGGAGCGGGATGAGCAGTTCTTC. It encodes CASSDQLERDEQFF.

This clonotype appeared a single time. The chain combines TRBV19 with TRBJ2-3; D call uncertain. Per germline, CDR1 LNHDA and CDR2 SQIVND (reference sequence). The CDR3 loop spans 15 amino acids. The V end lost 3 bases, the J end lost 1 base, and 11 bases lay between the germline ends. The chain's CDR3 is CASSISRIRTDTQYF. DNA of the CDR3: TGTGCCAGTAGTATCAGTAGAATTCGCACAGATACGCAGTATTTT.

This chain uses TRBV25-1 with TRBJ2-5, with 7 nucleotides matching TRBD1. The J call may be incorrect, as the DNA end agrees better with TRBJ2-7. CDR1 is MGHDK and CDR2 is SYGVNS in the germline V gene. CDR3 size: 14 residues. The CDR3 nucleotides are TGTGCCAGCACAGCCGAGACAGGGATCTACGAGCAGTACTTC. Amino acid sequence: CASTAETGIYEQYF.

Only a few counts were recorded for this clonotype. This chain connects TRBV25-1 to TRBJ2-1; 11 nucleotides match TRBD2. CDR3 length equals 14 residues. The V gene end was trimmed by 4 bases and the J gene end by 4 bases; junction bases not matched to a gene: 0. Germline assignment: CDR1 MGHDK and CDR2 SYGVNS. The CDR3 is CASSVAGGYNEQFF. CDR3 DNA sequence: TGTGCCAGCAGTGTAGCGGGAGGGTACAATGAGCAGTTCTTC.

This clonotype appeared many times. The chain has TRBV12-3 or TRBV12-4 and TRBJ2-1; a possible D gene is TRBD1 (5 bases). V was cut by 2 bases and J by 5 bases, with 10 bases left in between. The length of the CDR3 is 14 residues. The chain's CDR3 is CASSLWGPDNEQFF. The CDR3 DNA reads TGTGCCAGCAGTTTATGGGGCCCGGACAATGAGCAGTTCTTC.

This chain connects TRBV6-5 to TRBJ2-2, with TRBD1 identical over 8 bases. This CDR3 comprises 14 residues. J was trimmed by 1 base and V by 6 bases; bases with no gene match: 1. CDR1 is MNHEY and CDR2 is SVGAGI in the germline V gene. Here the CDR3 DNA reads TGTGCCAGCAGGACAGGGGTGAACACCGGGGAGCTGTTTTTT. The encoded protein is CASRTGVNTGELFF.

Here the CDR3 reads CASSLSGLAGGAYEQFF. The CDR3 DNA sequence: TGTGCCAGCAGCTTAAGCGGGCTAGCGGGAGGCGCCTACGAGCAGTTCTTC. V is TRBV11-3 and J is TRBJ2-5, with 11 bases lining up with TRBD2. The assigned J gene may be wrong: the sequence end matches TRBJ2-1 better. The CDR3 totals 17 residues. Looked up from germline, CDR1 is SGHNT and CDR2 is YENEEA.

By share, this clonotype ranks as medium-sized. The chain couples TRBV7-2 to TRBJ2-1; D is possibly TRBD2 (6 bases). CDR3 size: 17 residues. The germline CDR1 and CDR2 sequences are SGHTA and FQGNSA. V was clipped by 0 bases and J by 13 bases, with 25 bases between them. Here the CDR3 reads CASSLARLVRAQETQFF. The DNA for the CDR3 is TGTGCCAGCAGCTTAGCGAGACTAGTTAGGGCCCAAGAGACCCAGTTCTTC.

The chain has TRBV27 and TRBJ1-3; 7 nucleotides match TRBD1. Germline-derived CDR1 and CDR2 are MNHEY and SMNVEV (reference sequence). Trimming removed 6 bases from V and 7 bases from J; junction bases left unmatched: 12. The CDR3 has 15 amino acids. Here the CDR3 DNA reads TGTGCCAGCAGATTTGCGGCAGGGGGATCGAACACCATATATTTT. This encodes CASRFAAGGSNTIYF.

This clonotype was observed at least ten times. The chain couples TRBV12-5 to TRBJ2-5; D is ambiguous. The length of the CDR3 is 13 residues. CDR1 is LGHNT, CDR2 FRNRAP, per germline. V was trimmed by 6 bases and J by 4 bases, leaving 12 bases between them. CDR3 amino acids: CASGEGWGETQYF. The CDR3 nucleotides are TGTGCTAGTGGGGAAGGGTGGGGAGAGACCCAGTACTTC.

This clonotype came up many times. The chain carries TRBV6-1 and TRBJ2-1; 10 positions match TRBD2. The J call may be mistaken, given a closer DNA end match to TRBJ2-7. The germline V gene encodes CDR1 MNHNS and CDR2 SASEGT. The CDR3 is 17 residues long. CDR3 sequence (DNA): TGTGCCAGCAGTTTTGGGACTAGCGTGAGCTCCTACAATGAGCAGTACTTC. This codes for CASSFGTSVSSYNEQYF.

This clonotype has more than one count but fewer than ten. The junction departs from germline at one end; a sequencing error may be responsible. The chain uses TRBV7-7 and TRBJ1-4, with D hard to call. The CDR3 spans 15 residues. Germline loops: CDR1 SSHAT, CDR2 FNYEAQ (reference sequence). CDR3 protein: CASSEGRRKGEKLFF. The CDR3 DNA reads TGTGCTAGCAGCGAAGGACGTCGGAAGGGTGAAAAACTGTTTTTT.

Comment on this clonotype: Because the CDR3 is missing its conserved closing phenylalanine or tryptophan, this is likely a read error. It is unclear where the CDR3 begins or ends on the DNA, so no DNA is shown, and the CDR3 is as TCRdb lists it. The genes are TRBV6-1 and TRBJ2-6; the D call in the table, TRBD1, was not verified against the DNA. The germline gives CDR1 MNHNS, CDR2 SASEGT. The CDR3 has 15 amino acids, counting both end residues. This CDR3 is CASRTGAYNEQYFGA.

The rearrangement uses TRBV7-8 and TRBJ2-7, with D unclear. This CDR3 has 12 amino acids. V lost 6 bases and J 7 bases, leaving 13 bases between the germline ends. In germline, CDR1 is SGHVS, CDR2 FQNEAQ. The CDR3 DNA sequence: TGTGCCAGCAGTCCCCACTTCGATGAGCAGTACTTC. Translating gives CASSPHFDEQYF.

The J gene is TRBJ2-1, the V gene TRBV7-2; D unresolved. The germline CDR1 and CDR2 sequences are SGHTA and FQGNSA. The CDR3 loop spans 14 amino acids. V shed 5 bases and J shed 10 bases, with 18 bases lying between them. The CDR3 loop reads CASSRDQAYYEQFF. The DNA for the CDR3 is TGTGCCAGCAGCCGTGATCAGGCGTACTACGAGCAGTTCTTC.

V usage is TRBV27 and J usage is TRBJ1-1; the D gene is possibly TRBD1 (6 bases). CDR1 and CDR2 (germline): MNHEY, SMNVEV (reference sequence). CDR3 size: 14 residues. V lost 4 bases and J lost 3, with 12 bases in between. The CDR3 loop is CASSSGRGHTEAFF. DNA of the CDR3: TGTGCCAGCAGTTCAGGCAGGGGTCACACTGAAGCTTTCTTT.